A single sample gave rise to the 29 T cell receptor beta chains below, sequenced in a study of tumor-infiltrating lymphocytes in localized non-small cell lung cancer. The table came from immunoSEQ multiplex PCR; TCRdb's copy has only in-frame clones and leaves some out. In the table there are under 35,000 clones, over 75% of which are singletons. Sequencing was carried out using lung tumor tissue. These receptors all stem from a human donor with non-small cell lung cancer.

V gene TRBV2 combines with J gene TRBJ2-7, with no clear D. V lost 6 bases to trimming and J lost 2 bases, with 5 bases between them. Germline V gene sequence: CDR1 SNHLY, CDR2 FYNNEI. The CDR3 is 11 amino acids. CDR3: CASSPAYEQYF. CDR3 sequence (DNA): TGTGCCAGCAGCCCCGCCTACGAGCAGTACTTC. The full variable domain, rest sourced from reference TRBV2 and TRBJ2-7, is EPEVTQTPSHQVTQMGQEVILRCVPISNHLYFYWYRQILGQKVEFLVSFYNNEISEKSEIFDDQFSVERPDGSNFTLKIRSTKLEDSAMYFCASSPAYEQYFGPGTRLTVT.

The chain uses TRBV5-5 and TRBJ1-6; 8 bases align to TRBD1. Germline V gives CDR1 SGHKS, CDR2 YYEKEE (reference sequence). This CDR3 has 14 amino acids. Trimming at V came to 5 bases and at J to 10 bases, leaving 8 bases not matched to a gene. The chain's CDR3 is CASRDTGGRSPLHF. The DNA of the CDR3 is TGTGCCAGCAGAGATACAGGGGGAAGATCACCCCTCCACTTT.

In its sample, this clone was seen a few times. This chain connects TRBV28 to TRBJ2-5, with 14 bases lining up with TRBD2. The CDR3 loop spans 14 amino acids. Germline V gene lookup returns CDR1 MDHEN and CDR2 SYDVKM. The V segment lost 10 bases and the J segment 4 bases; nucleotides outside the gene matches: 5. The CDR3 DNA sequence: TGTGCCACCGGGACTAGCGGGGGCGTAGAGACCCAGTACTTC. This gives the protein CATGTSGGVETQYF.

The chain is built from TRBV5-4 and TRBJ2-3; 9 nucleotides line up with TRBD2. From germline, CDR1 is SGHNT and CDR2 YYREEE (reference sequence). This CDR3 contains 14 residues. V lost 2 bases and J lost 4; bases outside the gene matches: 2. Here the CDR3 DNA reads TGTGCCAGCAGCTTTGCGGGGGGGTCAGATACGCAGTATTTT. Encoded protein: CASSFAGGSDTQYF.

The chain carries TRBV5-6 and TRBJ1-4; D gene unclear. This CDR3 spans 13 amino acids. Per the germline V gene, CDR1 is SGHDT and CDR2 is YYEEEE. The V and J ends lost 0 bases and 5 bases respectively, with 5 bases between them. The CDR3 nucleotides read TGTGCCAGCAGCTTGGGGATGAATGAAAAACTGTTTTTT. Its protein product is CASSLGMNEKLFF. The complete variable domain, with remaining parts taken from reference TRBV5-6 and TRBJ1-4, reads DAGVTQSPTHLIKTRGQQVTLRCSPKSGHDTVSWYQQALGQGPQFIFQYYEEEERQRGNFPDRFSGHQFPNYSSELNVNALLLGDSALYLCASSLGMNEKLFFGSGTQLSVL.

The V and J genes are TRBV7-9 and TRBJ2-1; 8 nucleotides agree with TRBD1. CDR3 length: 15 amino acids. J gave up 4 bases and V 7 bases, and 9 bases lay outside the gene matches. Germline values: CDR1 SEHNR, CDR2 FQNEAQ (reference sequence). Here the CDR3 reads CASTSPGTGYNEQFF. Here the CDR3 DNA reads TGTGCCAGCACCTCCCCCGGGACAGGATACAATGAGCAGTTCTTC.

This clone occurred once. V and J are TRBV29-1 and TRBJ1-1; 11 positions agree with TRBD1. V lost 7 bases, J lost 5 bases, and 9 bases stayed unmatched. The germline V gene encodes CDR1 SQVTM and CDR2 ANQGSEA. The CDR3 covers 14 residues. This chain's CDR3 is CSAAGTGGMTEAFF. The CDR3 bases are TGCAGCGCCGCCGGGACAGGGGGTATGACTGAAGCTTTCTTT.

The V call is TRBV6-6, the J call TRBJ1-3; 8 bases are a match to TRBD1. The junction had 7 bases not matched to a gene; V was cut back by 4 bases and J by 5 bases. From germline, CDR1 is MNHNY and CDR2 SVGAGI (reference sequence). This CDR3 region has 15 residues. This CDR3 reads CASSLEWTGRNTIYF. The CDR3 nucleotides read TGTGCCAGCAGTTTAGAGTGGACAGGGAGAAACACCATATATTTT.

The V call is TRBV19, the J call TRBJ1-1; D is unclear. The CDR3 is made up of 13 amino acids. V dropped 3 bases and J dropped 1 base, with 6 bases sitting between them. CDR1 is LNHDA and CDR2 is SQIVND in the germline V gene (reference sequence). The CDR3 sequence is CASSILENTEAFF. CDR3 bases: TGTGCCAGTAGTATCTTGGAGAACACTGAAGCTTTCTTT.

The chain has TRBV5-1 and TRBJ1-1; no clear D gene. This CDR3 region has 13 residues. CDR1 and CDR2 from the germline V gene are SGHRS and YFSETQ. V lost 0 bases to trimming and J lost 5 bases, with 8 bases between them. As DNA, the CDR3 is TGCGCCAGCAGCTTGGATTCGGGGACTGAAGCTTTCTTT. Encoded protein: CASSLDSGTEAFF.

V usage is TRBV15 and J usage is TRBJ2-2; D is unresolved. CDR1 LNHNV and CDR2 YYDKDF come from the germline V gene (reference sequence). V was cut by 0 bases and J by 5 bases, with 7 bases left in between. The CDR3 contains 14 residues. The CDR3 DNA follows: TGTGCCACCAGCAGAGATCGAGTTACCGGGGAGCTGTTTTTT. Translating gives CATSRDRVTGELFF. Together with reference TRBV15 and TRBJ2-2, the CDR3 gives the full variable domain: DAMVIQNPRYQVTQFGKPVTLSCSQTLNHNVMYWYQQKSSQAPKLLFHYYDKDFNNEADTPDNFQSRRPNTSFCFLDIRSPGLGDTAMYLCATSRDRVTGELFFGEGSRLTVL.

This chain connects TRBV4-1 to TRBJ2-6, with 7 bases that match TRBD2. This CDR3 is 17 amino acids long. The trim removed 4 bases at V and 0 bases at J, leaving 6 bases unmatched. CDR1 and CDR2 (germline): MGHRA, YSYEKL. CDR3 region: CASSPREGYSGANVLTF. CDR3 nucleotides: TGCGCCAGCAGCCCCAGGGAGGGGTACTCTGGGGCCAACGTCCTGACTTTC.

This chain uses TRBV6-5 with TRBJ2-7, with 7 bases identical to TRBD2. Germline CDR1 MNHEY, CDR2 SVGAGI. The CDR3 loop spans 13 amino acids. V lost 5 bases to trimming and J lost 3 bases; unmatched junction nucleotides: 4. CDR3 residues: CASSPGEGYEQYF. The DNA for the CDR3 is TGTGCCAGCAGTCCCGGGGAGGGCTACGAGCAGTACTTC.

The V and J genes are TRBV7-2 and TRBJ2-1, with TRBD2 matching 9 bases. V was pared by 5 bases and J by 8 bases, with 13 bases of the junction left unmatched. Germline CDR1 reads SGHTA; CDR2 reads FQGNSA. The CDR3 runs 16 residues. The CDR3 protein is CASSGRRGGARDEQFF. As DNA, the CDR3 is TGTGCCAGCAGCGGCCGGCGCGGGGGGGCGAGGGATGAGCAGTTCTTC.

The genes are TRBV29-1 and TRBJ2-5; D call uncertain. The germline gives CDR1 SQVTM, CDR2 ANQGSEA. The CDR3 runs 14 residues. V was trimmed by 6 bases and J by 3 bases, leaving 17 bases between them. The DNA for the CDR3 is TGCAGCGTCCCCTGGGTCCCTAGGAAAGAGACCCAGTACTTC. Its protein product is CSVPWVPRKETQYF.

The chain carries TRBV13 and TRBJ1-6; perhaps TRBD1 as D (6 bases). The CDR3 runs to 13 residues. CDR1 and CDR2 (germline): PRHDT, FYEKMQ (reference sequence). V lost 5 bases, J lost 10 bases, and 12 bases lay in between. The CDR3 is CASSPDRDSPLHF. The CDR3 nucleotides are TGTGCCAGCAGCCCGGACAGAGACTCACCCCTCCACTTT.

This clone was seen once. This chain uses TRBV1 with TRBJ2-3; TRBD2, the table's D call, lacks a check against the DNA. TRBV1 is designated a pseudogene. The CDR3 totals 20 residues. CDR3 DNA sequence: TGCACCAGCAGCCCCGGACCAGAGCGGGGAGGCCTCATTAGCACAGATACGCAGTATTTT. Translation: CTSSPGPERGGLISTDTQYF.

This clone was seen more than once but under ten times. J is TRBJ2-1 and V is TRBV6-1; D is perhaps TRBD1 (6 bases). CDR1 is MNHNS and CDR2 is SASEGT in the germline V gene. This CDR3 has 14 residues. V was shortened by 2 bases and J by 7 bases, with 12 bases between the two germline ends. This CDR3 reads CASSERAGANEQFF. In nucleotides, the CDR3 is TGTGCCAGCAGTGAAAGGGCAGGGGCGAATGAGCAGTTCTTC.

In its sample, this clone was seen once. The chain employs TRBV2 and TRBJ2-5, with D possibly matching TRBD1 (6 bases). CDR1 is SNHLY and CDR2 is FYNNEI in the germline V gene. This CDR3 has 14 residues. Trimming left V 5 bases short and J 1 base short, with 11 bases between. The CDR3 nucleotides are TGTGCCAGCAGTCTCGACAGGACCCAAGAGACCCAGTACTTC. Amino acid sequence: CASSLDRTQETQYF.

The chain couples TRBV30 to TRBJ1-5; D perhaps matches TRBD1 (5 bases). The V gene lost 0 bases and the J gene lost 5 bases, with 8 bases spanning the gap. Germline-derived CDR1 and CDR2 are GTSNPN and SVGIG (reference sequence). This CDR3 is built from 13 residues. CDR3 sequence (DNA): TGTGCCTGGAGTGTTTGGGGGGATCAGCCCCAGCATTTT. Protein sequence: CAWSVWGDQPQHF.

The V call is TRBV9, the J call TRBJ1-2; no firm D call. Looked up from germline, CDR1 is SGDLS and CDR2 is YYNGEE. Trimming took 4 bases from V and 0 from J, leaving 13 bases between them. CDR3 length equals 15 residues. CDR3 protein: CASSPTAETNYGYTF. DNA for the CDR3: TGTGCCAGCAGCCCCACGGCGGAGACTAACTATGGCTACACCTTC.

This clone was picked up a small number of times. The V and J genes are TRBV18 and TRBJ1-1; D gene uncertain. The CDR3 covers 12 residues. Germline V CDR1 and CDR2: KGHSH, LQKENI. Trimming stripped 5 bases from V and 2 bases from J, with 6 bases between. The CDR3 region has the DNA TGTGCCAGCTCAGGACGAAACACTGAAGCTTTCTTT. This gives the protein CASSGRNTEAFF.

CDR3 nucleotides: TGTGCCAGCAGCTCACAGGGGACTGAAGCTTTCTTT. This sequence encodes CASSSQGTEAFF. The chain links TRBV6-5 to TRBJ1-1; 7 nucleotides line up with TRBD1. The CDR3 is made up of 12 amino acids. The junction had 3 bases not matched to a gene; V was cut back by 6 bases and J by 5 bases. CDR1 and CDR2 (germline): MNHEY, SVGAGI.

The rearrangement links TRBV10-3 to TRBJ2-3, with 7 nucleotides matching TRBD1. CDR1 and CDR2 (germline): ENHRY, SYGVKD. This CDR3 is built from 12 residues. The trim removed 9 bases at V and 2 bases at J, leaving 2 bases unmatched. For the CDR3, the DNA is TGTGCCATGGGGACAGCCACAGATACGCAGTATTTT. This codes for CAMGTATDTQYF.

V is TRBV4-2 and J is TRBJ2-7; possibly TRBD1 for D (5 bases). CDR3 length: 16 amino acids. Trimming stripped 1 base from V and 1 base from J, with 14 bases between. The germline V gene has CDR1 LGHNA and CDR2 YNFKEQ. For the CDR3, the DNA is TGTGCCAGCAGCCAAGTTGGGGCCCACACTTCCTACGAGCAGTACTTC. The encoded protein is CASSQVGAHTSYEQYF.

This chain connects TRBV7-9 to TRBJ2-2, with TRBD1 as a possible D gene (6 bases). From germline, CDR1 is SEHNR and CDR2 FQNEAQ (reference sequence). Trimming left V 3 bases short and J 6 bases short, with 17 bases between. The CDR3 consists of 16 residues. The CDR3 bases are TGTGCCAGCAGCTTTATTACAGGGTCAGCGTCCGGGGAGCTGTTTTTT. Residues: CASSFITGSASGELFF.

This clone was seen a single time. CDR3 coding DNA: TGTGCCAGCGAGGAGTTTGGACAGGGCTCCTACGAGCAGTACTTC. Residues: CASEEFGQGSYEQYF. The chain combines TRBV2 with TRBJ2-7; 8 bases map to TRBD1. The CDR3 length is 15 residues. CDR1 is SNHLY and CDR2 is FYNNEI in the germline V gene. Trimming cost V 8 bases and J 0 bases; bases outside gene matches: 9.

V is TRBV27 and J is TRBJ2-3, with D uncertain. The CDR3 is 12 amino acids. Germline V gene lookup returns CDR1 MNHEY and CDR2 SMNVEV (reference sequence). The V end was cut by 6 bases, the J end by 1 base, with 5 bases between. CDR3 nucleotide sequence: TGTGCCAGCAGAGCCCGCACAGATACGCAGTATTTT. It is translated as CASRARTDTQYF.

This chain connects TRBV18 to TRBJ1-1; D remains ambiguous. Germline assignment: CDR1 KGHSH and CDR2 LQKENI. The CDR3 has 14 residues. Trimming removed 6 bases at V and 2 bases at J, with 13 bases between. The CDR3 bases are TGTGCCAGCTCGCAAGCCGTTACTAACACTGAAGCTTTCTTT. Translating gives CASSQAVTNTEAFF.